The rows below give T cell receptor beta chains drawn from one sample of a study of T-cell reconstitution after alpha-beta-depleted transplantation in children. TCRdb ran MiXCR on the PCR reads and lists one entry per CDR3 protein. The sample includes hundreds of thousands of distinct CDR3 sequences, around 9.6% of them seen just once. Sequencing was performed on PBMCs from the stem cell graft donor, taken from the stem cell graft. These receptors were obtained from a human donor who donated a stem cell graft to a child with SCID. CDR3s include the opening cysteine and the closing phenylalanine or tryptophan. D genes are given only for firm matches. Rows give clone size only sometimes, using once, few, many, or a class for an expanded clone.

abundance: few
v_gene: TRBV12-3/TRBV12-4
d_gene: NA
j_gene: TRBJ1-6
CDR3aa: CASSSRDGPLHF
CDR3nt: TGTGCCAGCAGTTCCAGAGACGGGCCCCTCCACTTT

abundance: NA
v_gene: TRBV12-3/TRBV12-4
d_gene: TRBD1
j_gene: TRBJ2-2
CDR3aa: CASTKGAGGYTGELFF
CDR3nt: TGTGCCAGCACCAAGGGGGCAGGGGGCTACACCGGGGAGCTGTTTTTT

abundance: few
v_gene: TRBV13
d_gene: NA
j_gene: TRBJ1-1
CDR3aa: CASSYKSGGTEAFF
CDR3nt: TGTGCCAGCAGCTACAAATCGGGGGGCACTGAAGCTTTCTTT

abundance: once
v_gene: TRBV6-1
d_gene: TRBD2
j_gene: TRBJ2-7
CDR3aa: CASRSTSGGTTYEQYF
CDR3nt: TGTGCCAGCAGATCAACTAGCGGGGGGACTACCTACGAGCAGTACTTC

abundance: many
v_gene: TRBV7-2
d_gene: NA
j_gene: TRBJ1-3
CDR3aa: CASSLAGTSGNTIYF
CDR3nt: TGTGCCAGCAGCCTGGCGGGGACCTCTGGAAACACCATATATTTT

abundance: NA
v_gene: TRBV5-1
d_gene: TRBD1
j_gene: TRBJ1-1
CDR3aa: CASSLLQGASTEAFF
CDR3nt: TGCGCCAGCAGCTTACTACAGGGGGCCTCCACTGAAGCTTTCTTT

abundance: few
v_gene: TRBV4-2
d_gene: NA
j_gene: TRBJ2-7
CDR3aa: CASSQVGKYDEQYF
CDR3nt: TGTGCCAGCAGCCAAGTAGGGAAGTACGACGAGCAGTACTTC

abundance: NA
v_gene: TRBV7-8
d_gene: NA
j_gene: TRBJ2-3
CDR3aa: CASRVLGPSTDTQYF
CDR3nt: TGTGCCAGCAGGGTCCTTGGGCCGAGCACAGATACGCAGTATTTT

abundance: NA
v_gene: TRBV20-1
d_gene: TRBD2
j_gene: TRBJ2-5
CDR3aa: CSARGLAVQETQYF
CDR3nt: TGCAGTGCTAGAGGACTAGCGGTACAAGAGACCCAGTACTTC

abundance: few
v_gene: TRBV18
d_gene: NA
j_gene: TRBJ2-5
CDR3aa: CASSPTGMGETQYF
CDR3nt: TGTGCCAGCTCACCAACAGGGATGGGAGAGACCCAGTACTTC

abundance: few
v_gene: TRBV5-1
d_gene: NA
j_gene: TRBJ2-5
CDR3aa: CASSLLPSTFQETQYF
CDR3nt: TGCGCCAGCAGCTTGTTGCCTAGCACATTCCAAGAGACCCAGTACTTC

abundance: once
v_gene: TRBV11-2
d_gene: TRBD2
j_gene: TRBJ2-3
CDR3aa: CASSLVLAGALGDTQYF
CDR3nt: TGTGCCAGCAGCTTAGTTTTAGCGGGGGCCCTCGGAGATACGCAGTATTTT

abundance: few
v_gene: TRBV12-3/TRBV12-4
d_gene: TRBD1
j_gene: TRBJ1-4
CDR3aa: CASSIQGAVNEKLFF
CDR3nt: TGTGCCAGCAGTATCCAGGGGGCCGTTAATGAAAAACTGTTTTTT

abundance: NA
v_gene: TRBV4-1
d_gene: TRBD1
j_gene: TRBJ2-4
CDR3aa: CASSQDLIQGIQYF
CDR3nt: TGCGCCAGCAGCCAAGATCTAATACAGGGGATTCAGTACTTC

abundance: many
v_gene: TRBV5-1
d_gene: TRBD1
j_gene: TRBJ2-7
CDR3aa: CASRKPGQGTYEQYF
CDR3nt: TGCGCCAGCAGAAAACCGGGACAGGGAACGTACGAGCAGTACTTC

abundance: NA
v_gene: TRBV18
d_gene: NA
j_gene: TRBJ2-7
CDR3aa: CASSPAQVDSYEQYF
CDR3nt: TGTGCCAGCTCACCAGCCCAGGTCGACTCCTACGAGCAGTACTTC

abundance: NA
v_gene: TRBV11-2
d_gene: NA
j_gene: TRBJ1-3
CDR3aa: CASSAGLVSGNTIYF
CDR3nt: TGTGCCAGCAGCGCGGGACTGGTCTCTGGAAACACCATATATTTT

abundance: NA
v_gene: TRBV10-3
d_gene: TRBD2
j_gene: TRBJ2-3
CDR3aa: CATLGTSGVVADTQYF
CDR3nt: TGTGCCACCTTAGGGACTAGCGGGGTTGTCGCAGATACGCAGTATTTT

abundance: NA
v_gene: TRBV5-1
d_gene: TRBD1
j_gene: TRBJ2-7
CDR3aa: CASRLTGGGFEQYF
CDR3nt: TGCGCCAGCAGGTTGACAGGGGGTGGTTTCGAGCAGTACTTC

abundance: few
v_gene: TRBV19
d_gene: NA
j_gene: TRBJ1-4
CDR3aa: CASSIPGQSEKLFF
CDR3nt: TGTGCCAGTAGTATACCGGGACAAAGCGAAAAACTGTTTTTT

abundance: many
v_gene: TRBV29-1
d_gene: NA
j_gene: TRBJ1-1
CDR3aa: CSVKGGTEAFF
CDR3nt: TGCAGCGTGAAAGGGGGGACTGAAGCTTTCTTT

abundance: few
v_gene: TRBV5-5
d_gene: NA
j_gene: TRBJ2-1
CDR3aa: CASSALGAGAFGEQFF
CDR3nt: TGTGCCAGCAGCGCCCTGGGGGCGGGGGCGTTTGGTGAGCAGTTCTTC

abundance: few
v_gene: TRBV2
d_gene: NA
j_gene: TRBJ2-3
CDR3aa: CASSVEMAYTDTQYF
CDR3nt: TGTGCCAGCAGTGTGGAAATGGCTTACACAGATACGCAGTATTTT

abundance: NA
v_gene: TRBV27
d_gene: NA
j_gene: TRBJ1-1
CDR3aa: CASTPDSRGTEAFF
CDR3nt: TGTGCCAGCACCCCGGACAGTAGGGGCACTGAAGCTTTCTTT

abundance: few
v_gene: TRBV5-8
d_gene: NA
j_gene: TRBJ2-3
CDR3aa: CASSRQGGLADTQYF
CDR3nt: TGTGCCAGCAGCCGACAGGGAGGCTTAGCAGATACGCAGTATTTT

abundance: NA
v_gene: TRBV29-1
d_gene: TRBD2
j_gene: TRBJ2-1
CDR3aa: CSVEHQGGSYNEQFF
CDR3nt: TGCAGCGTGGAGCACCAGGGAGGGTCCTACAATGAGCAGTTCTTC

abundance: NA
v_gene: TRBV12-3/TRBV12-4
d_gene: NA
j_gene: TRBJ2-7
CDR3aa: CASSLSTAYEQYF
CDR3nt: TGTGCCAGCAGTTTAAGCACAGCCTACGAGCAGTACTTC

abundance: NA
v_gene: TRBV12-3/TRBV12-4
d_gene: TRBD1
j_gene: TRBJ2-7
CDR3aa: CASSDTSGQGYEQYF
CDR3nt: TGTGCCAGCAGCGATACTTCGGGACAGGGCTACGAGCAGTACTTC

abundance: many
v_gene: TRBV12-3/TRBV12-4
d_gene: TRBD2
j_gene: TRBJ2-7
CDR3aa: CASSLAGAYEQYF
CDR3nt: TGTGCCAGCAGTCTAGCGGGGGCCTACGAGCAGTACTTC

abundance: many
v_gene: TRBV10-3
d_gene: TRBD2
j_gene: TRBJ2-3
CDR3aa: CAIRTSGPPATQYF
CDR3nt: TGTGCCATCCGAACTAGCGGCCCCCCGGCTACGCAGTATTTT

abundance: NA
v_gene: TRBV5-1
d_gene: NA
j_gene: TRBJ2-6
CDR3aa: CASSYDHRSSGANVLTF
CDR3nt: TGCGCCAGCAGCTACGACCACAGGTCCTCTGGGGCCAACGTCCTGACTTTC

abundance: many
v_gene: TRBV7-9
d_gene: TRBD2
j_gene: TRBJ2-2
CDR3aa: CASSPPGGPGELFF
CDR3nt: TGTGCCAGCAGCCCACCGGGAGGACCAGGGGAGCTGTTTTTT

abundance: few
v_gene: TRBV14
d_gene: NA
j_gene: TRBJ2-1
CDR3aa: CASRQGPEQFF
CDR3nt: TGTGCCAGCCGGCAGGGGCCTGAGCAGTTCTTC

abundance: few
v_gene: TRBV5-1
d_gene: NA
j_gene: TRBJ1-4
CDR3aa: CASSPGGAPNEKLFF
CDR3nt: TGCGCCAGCAGCCCCGGGGGGGCGCCTAATGAAAAACTGTTTTTT

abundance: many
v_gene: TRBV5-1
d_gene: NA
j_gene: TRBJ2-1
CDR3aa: CASRGLAQYNEQFF
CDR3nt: TGCGCCAGCAGAGGCCTAGCCCAATACAATGAGCAGTTCTTC

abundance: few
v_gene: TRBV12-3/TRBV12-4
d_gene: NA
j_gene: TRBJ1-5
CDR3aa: CASSLREGLPQHF
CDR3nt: TGTGCCAGCAGTTTAAGGGAGGGTCTGCCCCAGCATTTT

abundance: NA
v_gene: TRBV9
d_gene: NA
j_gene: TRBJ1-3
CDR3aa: CASSGSDSGNTIYF
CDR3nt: TGTGCCAGCAGCGGAAGTGACTCTGGAAACACCATATATTTT

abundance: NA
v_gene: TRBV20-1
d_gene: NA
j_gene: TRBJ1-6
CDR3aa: CSAREAESYSPLHF
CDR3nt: TGCAGTGCTAGAGAGGCAGAATCCTATTCACCCCTCCACTTT

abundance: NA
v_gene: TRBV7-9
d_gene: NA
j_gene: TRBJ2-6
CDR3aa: CASSLAAASGANVLTF
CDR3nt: TGTGCCAGCAGCTTAGCGGCAGCATCTGGGGCCAACGTCCTGACTTTC

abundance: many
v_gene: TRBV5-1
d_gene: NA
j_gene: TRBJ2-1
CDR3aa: CASSLEANSYNEQFF
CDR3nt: TGCGCCAGCAGCTTGGAGGCTAACTCCTACAATGAGCAGTTCTTC

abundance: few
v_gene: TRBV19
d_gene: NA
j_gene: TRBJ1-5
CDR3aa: CASTTDRINQPQHF
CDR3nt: TGTGCCAGTACCACAGACAGAATCAATCAGCCCCAGCATTTT

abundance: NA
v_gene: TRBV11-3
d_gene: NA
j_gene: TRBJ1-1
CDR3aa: CASSLDLRTSAFF
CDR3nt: TGTGCCAGCAGCTTAGATCTCAGGACCTCCGCTTTCTTT

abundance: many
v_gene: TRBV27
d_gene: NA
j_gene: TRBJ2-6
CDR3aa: CASSLGSWANVLTF
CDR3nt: TGTGCCAGCAGCTTAGGGTCTTGGGCCAACGTCCTGACTTTC

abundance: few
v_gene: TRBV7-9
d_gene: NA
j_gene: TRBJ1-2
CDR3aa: CASSLSSTVYGYTF
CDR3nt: TGTGCCAGCAGCTTAAGTTCGACAGTCTATGGCTACACCTTC

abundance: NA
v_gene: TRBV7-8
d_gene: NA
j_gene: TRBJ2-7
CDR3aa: CASSLTEGYEQYF
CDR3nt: TGTGCCAGCAGCTTAACGGAAGGCTACGAGCAGTACTTC

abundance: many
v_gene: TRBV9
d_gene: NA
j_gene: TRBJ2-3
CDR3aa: CASSVVDRPISTDTQYF
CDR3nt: TGTGCCAGCAGCGTAGTGGACAGACCTATTAGCACAGATACGCAGTATTTT

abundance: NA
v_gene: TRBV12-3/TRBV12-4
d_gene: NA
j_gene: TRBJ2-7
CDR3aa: CASRYEYRGRSYEQYF
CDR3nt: TGTGCCAGCAGGTACGAATATAGGGGCAGGTCCTACGAGCAGTACTTC

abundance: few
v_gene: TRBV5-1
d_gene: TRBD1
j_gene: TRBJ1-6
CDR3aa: CASSLQQGGSPLHF
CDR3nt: TGCGCCAGCAGCTTGCAACAGGGGGGCTCACCCCTCCACTTT

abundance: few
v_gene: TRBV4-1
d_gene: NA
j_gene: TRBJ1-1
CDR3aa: CASSQRTAVGTEAFF
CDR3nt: TGCGCCAGCAGCCAAAGGACCGCCGTAGGCACTGAAGCTTTCTTT

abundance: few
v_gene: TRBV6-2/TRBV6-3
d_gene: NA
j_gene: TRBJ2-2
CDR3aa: CASGNANTGELFF
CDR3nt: TGTGCCAGCGGGAACGCGAACACCGGGGAGCTGTTTTTT

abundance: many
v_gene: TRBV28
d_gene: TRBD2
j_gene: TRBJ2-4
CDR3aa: CASSPQLAGKNIQYF
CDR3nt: TGTGCCAGCAGTCCACAACTAGCGGGCAAAAACATTCAGTACTTC

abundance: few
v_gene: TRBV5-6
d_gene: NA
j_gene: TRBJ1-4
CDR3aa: CASSFSGLNEKLFF
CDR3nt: TGTGCCAGCAGCTTTAGCGGGTTAAATGAAAAACTGTTTTTT

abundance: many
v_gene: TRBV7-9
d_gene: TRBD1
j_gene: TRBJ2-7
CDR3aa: CASSYDRGYEQYF
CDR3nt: TGTGCCAGCAGCTACGACAGGGGGTACGAGCAGTACTTC

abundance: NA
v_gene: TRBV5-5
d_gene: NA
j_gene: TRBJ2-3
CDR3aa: CASSATVPTDTQYF
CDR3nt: TGTGCCAGCAGCGCGACAGTGCCCACAGATACGCAGTATTTT

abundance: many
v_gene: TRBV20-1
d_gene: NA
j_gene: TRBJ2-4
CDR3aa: CSALPSLAKNIQYF
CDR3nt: TGCAGTGCTCTTCCTAGCCTAGCCAAAAACATTCAGTACTTC

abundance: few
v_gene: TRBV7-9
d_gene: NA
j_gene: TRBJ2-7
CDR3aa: CASSSKTSWGYEQYF
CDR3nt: TGTGCCAGCAGCTCAAAAACTAGCTGGGGATACGAGCAGTACTTC

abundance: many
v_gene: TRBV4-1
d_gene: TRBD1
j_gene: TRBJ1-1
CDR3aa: CASSTRQGKNTEAFF
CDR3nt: TGCGCCAGCAGCACCCGACAGGGTAAGAACACTGAAGCTTTCTTT

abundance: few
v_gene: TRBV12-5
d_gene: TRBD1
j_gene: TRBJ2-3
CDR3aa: CASGPPRQGALEISTDTQYF
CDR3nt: TGTGCTAGTGGACCCCCCCGACAGGGGGCCCTGGAGATTAGCACAGATACGCAGTATTTT

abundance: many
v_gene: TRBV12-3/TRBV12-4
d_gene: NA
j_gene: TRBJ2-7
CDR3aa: CASSLRVREYEQYF
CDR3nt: TGTGCCAGCAGCCTCCGGGTCAGGGAGTACGAGCAGTACTTC

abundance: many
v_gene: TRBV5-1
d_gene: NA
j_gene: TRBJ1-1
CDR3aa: CASSLAGTSVSEAFF
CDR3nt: TGCGCCAGCAGCTTAGCCGGGACATCGGTCTCTGAAGCTTTCTTT